This T cell receptor beta chain was documented in a study of blood T cells in healthy people across ages. Findings and limits, study-wide: Long-lived donors carried more naive CD4+ cells and greater diversity than aged donors. With age, beta diversity per million T cells declined roughly linearly, significantly by 35 to 40. It was held that the diversity estimates obtained from one million T cells were underestimates.

Sample-barcoded 5' priming and a J-beta primer mix drove a second PCR of roughly 6 to 12 cycles. In TCRdb, the 5' RACE reads were re-called with MiXCR into one record per CDR3 protein. The sample shows some 1,500,000 distinct CDR3 sequences, approximately 43% of them seen only once. Germline V gene data show CDR1 as ENHRY and CDR2 as SYGVKD. The CDR3 contains 16 residues. Trimming cost V 0 bases and J 2 bases; bases outside gene matches: 5. This clonotype was observed many times. The target antigen is unknown. The chain has TRBV10-3 and TRBJ1-2, with 8 bases aligning to TRBD1. The sequenced sample was blood. This receptor was taken from a woman aged 18-30 years in good health. CDR3 sequence: CAISESSGQGNYGYTF. The CDR3 DNA follows: TGTGCCATCAGTGAGTCGTCTGGACAGGGCAACTATGGCTACACCTTC.